This TCR beta chain stems from a study of T cells in localized non-small cell lung cancer. Note on this clone: Its antigen is not identified.

CDR1 is MDHEN, CDR2 SYDVKM, per germline. This CDR3 contains 15 residues. V lost 4 bases to trimming and J lost 3 bases; unmatched junction nucleotides: 6. The repertoire was sequenced with immunoSEQ multiplex PCR; TCRdb's copy has only in-frame clones and lacks some. Found here are tens of thousands of clones, approximately 85% of them singletons; the top ten hold approximately 2.8%. Study-wide results and limits: Uninvolved adjacent lung had more T cell clonality than any other tissue, topping tumor. A denser population of T cells in blood accompanied longer overall survival.

Source: peripheral blood, taken before any cancer treatment. This sequence originates from a man aged 40 to 69 with stage I lung adenocarcinoma. The genes are TRBV28 and TRBJ2-1; the match to TRBD1 covers 7 bases. In nucleotides, the CDR3 is TGTGCCAGCAGTTACCGGGACAGCCTCTACAATGAGCAGTTCTTC. It encodes CASSYRDSLYNEQFF.